Each of the 30 T cell receptor beta chains below was sequenced from the same sample in a study of T cell responses to AZD1222 COVID-19 vaccine. Assay: immunoSEQ multiplex PCR; the TCRdb copy retains only in-frame clones and omits some. The sample has tens of thousands of clones; approximately 88% are singletons. The sample consisted of peripheral blood, taken 28 days after the second AZD1222 dose. The receptors stem from an adult who received the AZD1222 COVID-19 vaccine.

The genes are TRBV5-6 and TRBJ2-7; TRBD2 is a possible D gene (5 bases). Trimming removed 0 bases from V and 6 bases from J, with 7 bases in between. The CDR3 loop spans 12 amino acids. Germline values: CDR1 SGHDT, CDR2 YYEEEE. The CDR3 DNA is TGTGCCAGCAGCTTGGTGGACTCCGAGCAGTACTTC. Its protein product is CASSLVDSEQYF.

In DNA form, the CDR3 reads TGTGCCATCAGTGATCTAGGACAGGGGGCCTACGAGCAGTACTTC. It is translated as CAISDLGQGAYEQYF. V is TRBV10-3 and J is TRBJ2-7; 10 bases align to TRBD1. V lost 3 bases to trimming and J lost 2 bases; unmatched junction nucleotides: 4. This CDR3 contains 15 residues. Per the germline V gene, CDR1 is ENHRY and CDR2 is SYGVKD.

The chain employs TRBV19 and TRBJ2-1; maybe TRBD1 (5 bases). Trimming stripped 3 bases from V and 7 bases from J, with 10 bases between. The CDR3 extends over 13 amino acids. CDR1 is LNHDA and CDR2 is SQIVND in the germline V gene (reference sequence). This CDR3 is CASSIQGGNEQFF. For the CDR3, the DNA is TGTGCCAGTAGTATCCAGGGTGGAAATGAGCAGTTCTTC.

This sequence joins TRBV9 and TRBJ2-7; 10 nucleotides match TRBD2. CDR3 length: 15 residues. Germline-derived CDR1 and CDR2 are SGDLS and YYNGEE. The V and J ends lost 0 bases and 6 bases, in that order; junction bases with no gene match: 6. CDR3 DNA sequence: TGTGCCAGCAGCGTAGGTGTTAGCGGGGGGTCCGAGCAGTACTTC. Its protein product is CASSVGVSGGSEQYF.

The CDR3 region is CASSYSLGTASNQPQHF. CDR3 bases: TGTGCCAGCAGTTACTCGTTAGGGACAGCAAGCAATCAGCCCCAGCATTTT. The chain combines TRBV6-2 or TRBV6-3 with TRBJ1-5; 7 nucleotides line up with TRBD1. Germline loops: CDR1 MNHEY, CDR2 SVGEGT. The ends lost 0 bases at V and 1 base at J; junction bases unmatched: 6. CDR3 length: 17 amino acids.

CDR3 residues: CASSGTGYTQYF. The CDR3, as DNA: TGTGCCAGCAGCGGGACAGGGTATACGCAGTATTTT. This sequence joins TRBV6-4 and TRBJ2-3; 9 nucleotides match TRBD1. Germline values: CDR1 MRHNA, CDR2 SNTAGT. Trimming took 6 bases from V and 7 from J; bases not matched to a gene: 2. The CDR3 is made up of 12 amino acids.

The chain carries TRBV15 and TRBJ1-3; the D gene is possibly TRBD1 (5 bases). Between the trimmed V and J ends, which lost 0 bases and 2 bases, there was a span of 17 bases. This CDR3 is built from 18 residues. Germline loops: CDR1 LNHNV, CDR2 YYDKDF (reference sequence). In DNA, the CDR3 is TGTGCCACCAGCAGAGATTGGGGCTTAGAACCGGCTGGAAACACCATATATTTT. Protein sequence: CATSRDWGLEPAGNTIYF.

V usage is TRBV18 and J usage is TRBJ1-1; D is ambiguous. This CDR3 has 14 amino acids. The V gene's germline CDR1 is KGHSH and CDR2 LQKENI. V lost 2 bases to trimming and J lost 1 base, with 8 bases between them. CDR3 residues: CASSPTGSNTEAFF. The CDR3 DNA reads as TGTGCCAGCTCACCAACGGGATCGAACACTGAAGCTTTCTTT.

This chain uses TRBV4-2 with TRBJ2-2, with D perhaps assigned TRBD1 or TRBD2 (5 bases each). Trimming stripped 2 bases from V and 6 bases from J, with 16 bases between. The germline V gene encodes CDR1 LGHNA and CDR2 YNFKEQ. The CDR3 totals 16 residues. Here the CDR3 DNA reads TGTGCCAGCAGCCAAAACGCCGGGGCTATCGCCGGGGAGCTGTTTTTT. Translation: CASSQNAGAIAGELFF.

V is TRBV28 and J is TRBJ1-1; D is ambiguous. Germline CDR1 reads MDHEN; CDR2 reads SYDVKM. There are 15 residues in the CDR3. V dropped 2 bases and J dropped 4 bases, with 14 bases sitting between them. CDR3 sequence (DNA): TGTGCCAGCAGTTTAGCGTACATAAAAACCACTGAAGCTTTCTTT. Translated: CASSLAYIKTTEAFF.

V is TRBV7-3 and J is TRBJ1-6; TRBD1 might be the D (6 bases). CDR1 and CDR2 from the germline V gene are SGHTA and FQGTGA. Trimming stripped 1 base from V and 7 bases from J, with 11 bases between. The CDR3 is 15 residues long. This CDR3 is CASSLSRGLNSPLHF. The CDR3 DNA follows: TGTGCCAGCAGCTTAAGCCGGGGGCTGAATTCACCCCTCCACTTT.

In its sample, this clone was seen once. The V call is TRBV7-2, the J call TRBJ2-7; 8 bases agree with TRBD2. Trimming at V came to 4 bases and at J to 3 bases, leaving 5 bases not matched to a gene. Germline loops: CDR1 SGHTA, CDR2 FQGNSA. The CDR3 covers 14 residues. CDR3: CASSSGGGHYEQYF. The DNA of the CDR3 is TGTGCCAGCAGCTCGGGGGGGGGACACTACGAGCAGTACTTC.

The chain joins TRBV14 to TRBJ1-1, with a possible D match to TRBD1 (5 bases). This CDR3 has 14 residues. With 1 base removed from V and 1 base from J, the gap between germline ends came to 7 bases. CDR1 is SGHDN, CDR2 FVKESK, per germline. CDR3 region: CASSQGGTNTEAFF. The DNA for the CDR3 is TGTGCCAGCAGCCAAGGGGGGACGAACACTGAAGCTTTCTTT.

The chain employs TRBV27 and TRBJ1-4, with D maybe TRBD1 (5 bases). The ends were cut back, 5 bases at V and 5 bases at J, with 6 bases in the middle. The CDR3 is 12 amino acids. Per germline, CDR1 MNHEY and CDR2 SMNVEV (reference sequence). The CDR3 reads CASSKGNEKLFF. CDR3 bases: TGTGCCAGCAGTAAGGGGAATGAAAAACTGTTTTTT. Full variable domain (rest looked up from reference TRBV27 and TRBJ1-4): EAQVTQNPRYLITVTGKKLTVTCSQNMNHEYMSWYRQDPGLGLRQIYYSMNVEVTDKGDVPEGYKVSRKEKRNFPLILESPSPNQTSLYFCASSKGNEKLFFGSGTQLSVL.

The chain has TRBV18 and TRBJ2-7; the D is unclear. Trimming removed 5 bases from V and 0 bases from J, with 11 bases in between. CDR1 is KGHSH and CDR2 is LQKENI in the germline V gene. This CDR3 has 14 residues. CDR3 sequence reads: CASSGWQSSYEQYF. The CDR3 DNA reads as TGTGCCAGCTCAGGGTGGCAGTCCTCCTACGAGCAGTACTTC.

This sequence joins TRBV7-8 and TRBJ2-3, with TRBD1 matching 9 bases. V shed 4 bases and J 3 bases; nucleotides not matched to a gene: 2. There are 14 residues in the CDR3. Germline V lookup: CDR1 SGHVS, CDR2 FQNEAQ. The CDR3, as DNA: TGTGCCAGCAGCTACGGGACAGGGACAGATACGCAGTATTTT. Protein product: CASSYGTGTDTQYF.

The chain is built from TRBV7-9 and TRBJ1-3; D possibly corresponds to TRBD1 (5 bases). Germline V lookup: CDR1 SEHNR, CDR2 FQNEAQ (reference sequence). Trimming cost V 5 bases and J 0 bases, with 14 bases left between them. This CDR3 contains 16 residues. The CDR3 protein is CASSTSTALSGNTIYF. The CDR3 DNA reads TGTGCCAGCAGCACCTCGACAGCCCTCTCTGGAAACACCATATATTTT.

The CDR3 nucleotides are TGTGCCAGCAGTGACGCGCAGGGGGGGACCGGGGAGCTGTTTTTT. Protein sequence: CASSDAQGGTGELFF. This chain connects TRBV2 to TRBJ2-2, with D tentatively TRBD1 or TRBD2 (7 bases each). Per the germline V gene, CDR1 is SNHLY and CDR2 is FYNNEI. The CDR3 spans 15 residues. Trimming took off 3 bases at V and 5 bases at J, with 13 bases between the two ends.

The gene calls are TRBV19 and TRBJ2-5; TRBD2 aligns across 7 bases. The CDR3 runs to 13 residues. Germline assignment: CDR1 LNHDA and CDR2 SQIVND (reference sequence). The V and J ends lost 5 bases and 5 bases, in that order; junction bases with no gene match: 5. CDR3 in DNA: TGTGCCAGTAGTGGGGGGGATAGGGAGACCCAGTACTTC. Its translation: CASSGGDRETQYF. Full variable domain (outside the CDR3, taken from reference TRBV19 and TRBJ2-5): DGGITQSPKYLFRKEGQNVTLSCEQNLNHDAMYWYRQDPGQGLRLIYYSQIVNDFQKGDIAEGYSVSREKKESFPLTVTSAQKNPTAFYLCASSGGDRETQYFGPGTRLLVL.

This rearrangement joins TRBV5-1 to TRBJ2-1; 16 bases are shared with TRBD2. Germline V CDR1 and CDR2: SGHRS, YFSETQ. The CDR3 totals 21 residues. Unmatched junction bases numbered 10, after V lost 1 base and J lost 0 bases. The CDR3 protein is CASSLLGTSGGVRSSYNEQFF. The CDR3, as DNA: TGCGCCAGCAGCTTGTTGGGGACTAGCGGGGGGGTACGATCCTCCTACAATGAGCAGTTCTTC.

This clone was detected a few times. This sequence joins TRBV28 and TRBJ2-1; tentatively, D is TRBD1 (6 bases). Germline-derived CDR1 and CDR2 are MDHEN and SYDVKM. The CDR3 consists of 15 residues. V was clipped by 4 bases and J by 6 bases, with 16 bases between them. The CDR3 loop reads CASSSDDRLVNEQFF. The CDR3 DNA follows: TGTGCCAGCAGTTCCGATGACAGGTTAGTCAATGAGCAGTTCTTC.

This chain uses TRBV13 with TRBJ1-1, with TRBD1 identical over 11 bases. The germline V gene encodes CDR1 PRHDT and CDR2 FYEKMQ (reference sequence). The CDR3 spans 17 residues. The V segment lost 5 bases and the J segment 3 bases; nucleotides outside the gene matches: 11. The CDR3 DNA is TGTGCCAGCAGCCCCCAGGGGGACAGGGGGGAGTACACTGAAGCTTTCTTT. Translation: CASSPQGDRGEYTEAFF.

The CDR3 sequence: CASETVWDGYTF. Written as DNA, the CDR3 is TGTGCCAGCGAGACAGTTTGGGATGGCTACACCTTC. The chain uses TRBV7-9 and TRBJ1-2; TRBD1 is a possible D gene (5 bases). V shed 8 bases and J shed 6 bases, with 13 bases lying between them. The CDR3 extends over 12 amino acids. Germline V CDR1 and CDR2: SEHNR, FQNEAQ (reference sequence).

This clone has just one count. The rearrangement joins TRBV19 to TRBJ2-1; TRBD2 aligns across 7 bases. Trimming at V came to 7 bases and at J to 8 bases, leaving 8 bases not matched to a gene. The length of the CDR3 is 13 residues. Germline-derived CDR1 and CDR2 are LNHDA and SQIVND (reference sequence). The CDR3 region is CASKGGYGDEQFF. For the CDR3, the DNA is TGTGCCAGTAAGGGAGGGTACGGGGATGAGCAGTTCTTC.

The chain uses TRBV4-3 and TRBJ2-5; 9 nucleotides agree with TRBD2. The CDR3 has 17 amino acids. CDR1 is LGHNA and CDR2 is YSLEER in the germline V gene. The trim removed 1 base at V and 4 bases at J, leaving 10 bases unmatched. CDR3 residues: CASSQAGSSGGTETQYF. CDR3 bases: TGCGCCAGCAGCCAAGCAGGAAGTAGCGGGGGAACAGAGACCCAGTACTTC.

The CDR3 sequence is CAIHRAYGYTF. The CDR3, as DNA: TGTGCCATACATAGGGCCTATGGCTACACCTTC. The chain carries TRBV7-2 and TRBJ1-2; no firm D call. Germline CDR1 and CDR2: SGHTA and FQGNSA. This CDR3 contains 11 residues. V was trimmed by 10 bases and J by 4 bases, leaving 10 bases between them.

The chain employs TRBV6-5 and TRBJ1-1, with D possibly being TRBD1 (6 bases). The germline CDR1 and CDR2 sequences are MNHEY and SVGAGI. The CDR3 is 16 amino acids. V lost 2 bases to trimming and J lost 2 bases, with 15 bases between them. CDR3 region: CASSYDGGRRNTEAFF. The CDR3 DNA is TGTGCCAGCAGTTACGATGGGGGGCGGAGAAACACTGAAGCTTTCTTT.

As regards this clone: This same CDR3 is encoded by further DNA sequences in the sample. The chain combines TRBV7-9 with TRBJ1-5; D unclear. V was shortened by 2 bases and J by 4 bases, with 6 bases between the two germline ends. The CDR3 is made up of 13 amino acids. Germline CDR1 is SEHNR and CDR2 is FQNEAQ (reference sequence). The CDR3 loop is CASSLSGNQPQHF. CDR3 nucleotide sequence: TGTGCCAGCAGCTTATCCGGGAATCAGCCCCAGCATTTT.

The rearrangement links TRBV19 to TRBJ1-5, with D possibly being TRBD1 (6 bases). CDR1 and CDR2 from the germline V gene are LNHDA and SQIVND (reference sequence). The CDR3 extends over 16 amino acids. Trimming took 5 bases from V and 2 from J, leaving 16 bases between them. The CDR3 DNA reads TGTGCCAGTAGTTTTGCGGGGGGCAGGGGCAATCAGCCCCAGCATTTT. The encoded protein is CASSFAGGRGNQPQHF.

The genes are TRBV5-1 and TRBJ2-3; 8 bases align to TRBD2. The germline V gene encodes CDR1 SGHRS and CDR2 YFSETQ. The CDR3 has 16 amino acids. The V gene end was trimmed by 4 bases and the J gene end by 4 bases; junction bases not matched to a gene: 11. The CDR3 DNA reads TGCGCCAGCAGCACGAGCGGGGGCGTTCTATCAGATACGCAGTATTTT. Translating gives CASSTSGGVLSDTQYF.